This T cell receptor beta chain stems from a study of shared clonotypes between healthy human individuals. Findings of the study overall: Since donors were few, the genetic and exposure-history diversity represented was limited.

Germline values: CDR1 MDHEN, CDR2 SYDVKM. The CDR3 loop spans 19 amino acids. J lost 3 bases, V lost 8 bases, and 14 bases had no gene match. Profiling relied on immunoSEQ multiplex PCR, and the TCRdb table lists in-frame clones only, not all of them. The table records under 1,100,000 clones, around three quarters of them present only once. In regard to this clone: What it recognizes is unknown.

Source material: memory CD4+ T cells from PBMCs. The sample's subset: CD45RA-negative fraction. This chain joins TRBV28 and TRBJ2-6; TRBD1 matches 12 bases. The receptor was isolated from a man aged 18-30 years in good health. Some clones in this sample may be carry-over from other donors' samples. The CDR3 bases are TGTGCCAGCCGCCCTGGGGGGGGACAGGGGGCTTATGGGGCCAACGTCCTGACTTTC. Its translation: CASRPGGGQGAYGANVLTF.